The 7 T cell receptor beta chains listed next were all sequenced from one sample in a study of radiation and T cells in renal cell carcinoma. Only in-frame clones appear in the TCRdb table, and some are missing; sequencing was by immunoSEQ multiplex PCR. The top ten hold around 6% of the sample, which has tens of thousands of clones, 89% seen once. As for time point: blood 4 weeks post-SBRT, at nephrectomy. Sample treatment: 15 Gy SBRT to primary tumor, nephrectomy 4 weeks later. The sequences come from blood, collected from a patient whose treatment included radiotherapy and nephrectomy. Receptors were obtained from a woman in her 70s with renal cell carcinoma.

J is TRBJ1-1 and V is TRBV7-2; tentatively, D is TRBD1 (6 bases). The CDR3 has 14 amino acids. The V end was cut by 1 base, the J end by 8 bases, with 14 bases between. Looked up from germline, CDR1 is SGHTA and CDR2 is FQGNSA. The CDR3 spells CASSLDSFGQEAFF. DNA for the CDR3: TGTGCCAGCAGCTTAGATTCGTTCGGACAGGAAGCTTTCTTT.

V is TRBV19 and J is TRBJ2-3; D is possibly TRBD2 (6 bases). V was pared by 5 bases and J by 4 bases, with 13 bases between. The CDR3 sequence is 14 residues long. Germline V gene sequence: CDR1 LNHDA, CDR2 SQIVND (reference sequence). The CDR3 DNA follows: TGTGCCAGTAGTTTAGGCGGGGCCCCAGATACGCAGTATTTT. Protein sequence: CASSLGGAPDTQYF.

This chain joins TRBV4-3 and TRBJ2-1, with 9 bases lining up with TRBD2. The CDR3 is 17 amino acids. Trimming took 0 bases from V and 4 from J; bases not matched to a gene: 7. Per germline, CDR1 LGHNA and CDR2 YSLEER. The CDR3 loop reads CASSQDDGTSLYNEQFF. DNA for the CDR3: TGCGCCAGCAGCCAAGATGACGGGACTAGCTTGTACAATGAGCAGTTCTTC.

DNA of the CDR3: TGCGCCAGCAGCTTGGGGGACAGAGCCTACGAGCAGTACTTC. Translation gives CASSLGDRAYEQYF. The chain joins TRBV5-1 to TRBJ2-7; 7 nucleotides align to TRBD1. The ends lost 0 bases at V and 2 bases at J; junction bases unmatched: 2. The germline CDR1 and CDR2 sequences are SGHRS and YFSETQ. The CDR3 contains 14 residues.

This clone occurred once. This chain links TRBV9 with TRBJ1-6, with TRBD1 identical over 11 bases. Germline V CDR1 and CDR2: SGDLS, YYNGEE. The CDR3 has 15 amino acids. The V gene end was trimmed by 3 bases and the J gene end by 8 bases; junction bases not matched to a gene: 4. CDR3 amino acids: CASSGPGQGDSPLHF. CDR3 DNA: TGTGCCAGCAGCGGCCCGGGACAGGGGGATTCACCCCTCCACTTT. Drawing the rest from reference TRBV9 and TRBJ1-6, the complete variable domain is DSGVTQTPKHLITATGQRVTLRCSPRSGDLSVYWYQQSLDQGLQFLIQYYNGEERAKGNILERFSAQQFPDLHSELNLSSLELGDSALYFCASSGPGQGDSPLHFGNGTRLTVT.

The chain uses TRBV6-1 and TRBJ1-2; possible D gene TRBD1, 6 bases. The ends were cut back, 0 bases at V and 7 bases at J, with 12 bases in the middle. Germline lookup yields CDR1 MNHNS and CDR2 SASEGT. This CDR3 is 14 amino acids long. Here the CDR3 DNA reads TGTGCCAGCAGTGAAGCGCGGGGAGGGGGTGGCTACACCTTC. It encodes CASSEARGGGGYTF.

The chain has TRBV5-6 and TRBJ2-3, with D unresolved. The CDR3 loop spans 16 amino acids. Trimming left V 2 bases short and J 2 bases short, with 15 bases between. Germline V gene lookup returns CDR1 SGHDT and CDR2 YYEEEE. The CDR3 is CASSFKPNHFTDTQYF. CDR3 in DNA: TGTGCCAGCAGCTTTAAGCCGAACCATTTCACAGATACGCAGTATTTT.